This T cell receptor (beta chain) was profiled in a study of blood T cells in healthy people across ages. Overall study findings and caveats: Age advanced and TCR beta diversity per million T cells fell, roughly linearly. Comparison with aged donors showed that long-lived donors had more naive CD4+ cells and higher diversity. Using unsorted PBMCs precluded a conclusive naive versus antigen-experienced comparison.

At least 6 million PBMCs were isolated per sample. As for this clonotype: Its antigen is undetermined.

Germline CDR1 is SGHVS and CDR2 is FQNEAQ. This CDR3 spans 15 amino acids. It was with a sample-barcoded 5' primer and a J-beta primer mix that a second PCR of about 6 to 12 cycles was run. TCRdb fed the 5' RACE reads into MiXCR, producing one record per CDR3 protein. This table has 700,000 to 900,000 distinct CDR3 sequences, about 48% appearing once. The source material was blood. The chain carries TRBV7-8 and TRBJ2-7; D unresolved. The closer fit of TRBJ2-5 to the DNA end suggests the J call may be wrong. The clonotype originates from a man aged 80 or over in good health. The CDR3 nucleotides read TGTGCCAGCAGCCCACACGAGGAGCTGGGGGAGACCCAGTACTTC. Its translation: CASSPHEELGETQYF.